This TCR beta chain derives from a study of blood T cell repertoires in COVID-19. In the study overall: Acute and convalescent COVID-19 samples came from the United States, Italy and Spain. From T cells, B-cell-depleted T cells, or PBMCs came the material, which was cDNA or gDNA.

The repertoire was sequenced with immunoSEQ multiplex PCR; TCRdb's copy has only in-frame clones and lacks some. The sample gives some 37,000 clones, about 85% of which show up once; roughly 29% is in the top ten. This CDR3 has 14 residues. The germline gives CDR1 SGHAT, CDR2 FQNNGV. V gave up 5 bases and J gave up 4 bases; unmatched junction bases: 7. The clonotype comes from a man older than 75 with active or convalescent COVID-19. Sequences were obtained from peripheral blood. The rearrangement links TRBV11-2 to TRBJ2-5, with TRBD2 matching 7 bases. CDR3 sequence reads: CASSAPLAVETQYF. The CDR3 bases are TGTGCCAGCAGCGCCCCCCTAGCGGTAGAGACCCAGTACTTC.